The 7 T cell receptor beta chains presented below share a single source sample, sequenced in a study of glioma-infiltrating T cells. Using RNA template, CDR3s of TCR alpha and beta were amplified with iRepertoire arm-PCR. TCRdb reprocessed the multiplex PCR reads via MiXCR and lists one record per CDR3 protein. The table has 90,000 or so distinct CDR3 sequences, about 37% seen once. The sample was glioma tissue, nonneoplastic brain tissue, or PBMCs (not recorded which). All receptors come from a human donor with low-grade glioma or glioblastoma, undergoing nonglioma brain surgery, or in good health (not recorded which).

This clonotype is a singleton in its sample. The J gene is TRBJ2-7, the V gene TRBV2; D call uncertain. V was clipped by 8 bases and J by 2 bases, with 13 bases between them. There are 13 residues in the CDR3. Germline assignment: CDR1 SNHLY and CDR2 FYNNEI. CDR3 amino acids: CASRINGPYEQYF. The CDR3 DNA reads as TGTGCCAGCCGTATTAACGGTCCCTACGAGCAGTACTTC. Based on the CDR3 plus reference TRBV2 and TRBJ2-7, the full variable domain is EPEVTQTPSHQVTQMGQEVILRCVPISNHLYFYWYRQILGQKVEFLVSFYNNEISEKSEIFDDQFSVERPDGSNFTLKIRSTKLEDSAMYFCASRINGPYEQYFGPGTRLTVT.

On this clonotype: A much larger clone differs by one base, so this may be a read error. Here the CDR3 omits its conserved ending phenylalanine or tryptophan, so a read error is the likely source. The chain's CDR3 is CASSPSAGADTQYC. CDR3 nucleotides: TGTGCCAGCAGCCCGTCGGCCGGGGCAGATACGCAGTATTGT. The V and J genes are TRBV7-3 and TRBJ2-3; a weak D match, TRBD2 (5 bases). Deletions cut 5 bases from V and 4 bases from J, with 13 bases between. Germline V gives CDR1 SGHTA, CDR2 FQGTGA. CDR3 length: 14 residues.

There are many counts of this clonotype. This chain links TRBV18 with TRBJ2-1; the D gene is possibly TRBD2 (5 bases). The CDR3 length is 13 residues. V lost 0 bases and J lost 12, with 12 bases in between. CDR1 is KGHSH, CDR2 LQKENI, per germline. The CDR3 reads CASSPPTRMAQFF. DNA of the CDR3: TGTGCCAGCTCACCACCAACTAGGATGGCGCAGTTCTTC.

This clonotype appeared a single time. A much more abundant neighbour one base away suggests this may be a read error. Here the CDR3 omits its conserved ending phenylalanine or tryptophan, so a read error is the likely source. This chain joins TRBV16 and TRBJ2-5; 10 bases match TRBD1. The V and J ends lost 7 bases and 6 bases, in that order; junction bases with no gene match: 8. The CDR3 sequence is 14 residues long. The germline V gene has CDR1 KGHSY and CDR2 FQNENV. The CDR3 loop reads CASTATGGLKTQYL. The CDR3 nucleotides read TGTGCCAGCACAGCGACAGGGGGCTTAAAGACCCAGTACCTC.

This clonotype was seen once. Here the CDR3 omits its conserved ending phenylalanine or tryptophan, so a read error is the likely source. The genes are TRBV7-6 and TRBJ2-7, with unresolved D. In germline, CDR1 is SGHVS, CDR2 FNYEAQ. This CDR3 has 13 residues. Trimming removed 2 bases at V and 0 bases at J, with 5 bases between. The CDR3 coding sequence is TGTGCCAGCAGCTTAAACCTCTCCTACGAGCAGTACCTC. As protein: CASSLNLSYEQYL.

About this clonotype: One junction end disagrees with the germline gene, perhaps due to a read error. V and J are TRBV2 and TRBJ1-2; D uncertain. Germline V gives CDR1 SNHLY, CDR2 FYNNEI. This CDR3 comprises 15 residues. The CDR3 spells CASTRGAESNYGFTF. CDR3 DNA sequence: TGTGCCAGCACCCGAGGAGCAGAGAGTAACTATGGCTTCACCTTC.

This clonotype has a count of ten or more. The chain carries TRBV4-1 and TRBJ1-3; no clear D gene. CDR1 and CDR2 from the germline V gene are MGHRA and YSYEKL. The CDR3 sequence is 17 residues long. The V and J ends lost 0 bases and 0 bases respectively, with 12 bases between them. The CDR3 loop is CASSQEGLGLSGNTIYF. The CDR3 DNA reads TGCGCCAGCAGCCAAGAAGGGTTAGGGCTCTCTGGAAACACCATATATTTT.